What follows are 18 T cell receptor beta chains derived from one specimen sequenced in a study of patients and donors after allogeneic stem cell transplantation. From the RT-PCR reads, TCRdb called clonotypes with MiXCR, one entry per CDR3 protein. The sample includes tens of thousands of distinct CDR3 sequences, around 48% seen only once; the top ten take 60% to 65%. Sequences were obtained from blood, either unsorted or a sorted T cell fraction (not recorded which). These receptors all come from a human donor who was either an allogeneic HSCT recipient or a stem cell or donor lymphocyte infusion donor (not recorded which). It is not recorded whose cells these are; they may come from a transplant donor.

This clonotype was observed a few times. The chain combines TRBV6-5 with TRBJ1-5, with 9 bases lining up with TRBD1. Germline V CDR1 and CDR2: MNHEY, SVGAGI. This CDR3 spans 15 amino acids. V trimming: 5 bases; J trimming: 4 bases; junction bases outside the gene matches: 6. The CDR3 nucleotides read TGTGCCAGCAGTCGGACAGGGGTGGGGAATCAGCCCCAGCATTTT. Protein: CASSRTGVGNQPQHF.

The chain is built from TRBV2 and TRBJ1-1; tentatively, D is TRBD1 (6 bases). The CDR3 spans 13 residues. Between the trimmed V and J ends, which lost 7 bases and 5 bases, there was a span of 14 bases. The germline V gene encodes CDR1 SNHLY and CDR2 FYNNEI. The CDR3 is CASTRDQGTEAFF. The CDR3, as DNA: TGTGCCAGCACTAGGGACCAGGGGACTGAAGCTTTCTTT.

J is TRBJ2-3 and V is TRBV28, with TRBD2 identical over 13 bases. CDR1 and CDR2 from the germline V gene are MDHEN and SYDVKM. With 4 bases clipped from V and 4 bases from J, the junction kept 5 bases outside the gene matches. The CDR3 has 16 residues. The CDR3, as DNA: TGTGCCAGCAGTTCCCGGACTAGCGGGAGCCCAGATACGCAGTATTTT. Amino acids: CASSSRTSGSPDTQYF.

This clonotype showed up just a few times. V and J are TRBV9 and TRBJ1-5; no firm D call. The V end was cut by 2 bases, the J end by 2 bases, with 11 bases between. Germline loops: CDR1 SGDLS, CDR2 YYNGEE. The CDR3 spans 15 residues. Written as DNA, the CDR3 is TGTGCCAGCAGCGTTAGTGTTGTAGGCAATCAGCCCCAGCATTTT. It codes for CASSVSVVGNQPQHF.

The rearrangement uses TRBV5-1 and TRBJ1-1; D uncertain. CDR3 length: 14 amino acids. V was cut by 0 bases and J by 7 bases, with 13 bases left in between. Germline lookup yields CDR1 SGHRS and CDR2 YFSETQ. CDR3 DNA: TGCGCCAGCAGCTTGGGTACCGGCACCCTTGAAGCTTTCTTT. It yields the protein CASSLGTGTLEAFF.

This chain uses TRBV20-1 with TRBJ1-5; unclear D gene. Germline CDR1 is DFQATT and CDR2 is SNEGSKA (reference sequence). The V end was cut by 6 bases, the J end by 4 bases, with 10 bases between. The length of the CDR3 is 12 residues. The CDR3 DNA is TGCAGTGCCCAACCTAGGAATCAGCCCCAGCATTTT. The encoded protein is CSAQPRNQPQHF.

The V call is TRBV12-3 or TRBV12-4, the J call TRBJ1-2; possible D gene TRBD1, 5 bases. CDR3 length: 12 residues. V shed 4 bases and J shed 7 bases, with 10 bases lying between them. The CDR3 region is CASSSPGPGYTF. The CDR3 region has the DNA TGTGCCAGCAGTTCTCCGGGACCTGGCTACACCTTC.

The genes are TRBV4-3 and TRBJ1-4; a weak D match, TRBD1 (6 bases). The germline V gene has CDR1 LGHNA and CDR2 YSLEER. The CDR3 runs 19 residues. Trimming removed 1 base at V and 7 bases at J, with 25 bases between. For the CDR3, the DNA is TGCGCCAGCAGCCAAGGAGTAGGACGGGGGGCCGTCGCCGGTGAAAAACTGTTTTTT. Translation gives CASSQGVGRGAVAGEKLFF.

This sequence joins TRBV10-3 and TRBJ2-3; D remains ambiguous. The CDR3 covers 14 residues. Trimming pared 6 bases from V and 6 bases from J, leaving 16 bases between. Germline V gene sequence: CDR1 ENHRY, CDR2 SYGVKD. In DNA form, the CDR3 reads TGTGCCATCAGGCTAGAACTGAACCAGGATACGCAGTATTTT. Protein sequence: CAIRLELNQDTQYF.

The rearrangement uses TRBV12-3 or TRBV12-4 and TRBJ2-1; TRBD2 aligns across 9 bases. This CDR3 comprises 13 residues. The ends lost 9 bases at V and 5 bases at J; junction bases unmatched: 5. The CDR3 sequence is CASYGTSNNEQFF. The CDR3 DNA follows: TGTGCCAGTTACGGGACTAGCAACAATGAGCAGTTCTTC.

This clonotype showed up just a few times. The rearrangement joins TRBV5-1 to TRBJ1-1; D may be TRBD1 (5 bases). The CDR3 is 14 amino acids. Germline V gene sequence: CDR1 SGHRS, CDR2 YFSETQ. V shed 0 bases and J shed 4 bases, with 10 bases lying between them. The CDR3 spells CASSLGGSTTEAFF. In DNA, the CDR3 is TGCGCCAGCAGCTTGGGGGGCTCTACCACTGAAGCTTTCTTT.

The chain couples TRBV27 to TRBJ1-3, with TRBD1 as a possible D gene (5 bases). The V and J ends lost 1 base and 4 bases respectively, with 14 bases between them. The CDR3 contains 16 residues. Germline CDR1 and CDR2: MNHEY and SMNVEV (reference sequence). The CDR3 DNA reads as TGTGCCAGCAGTTTATTCGCGACGGGACTGGGAAACACCATATATTTT. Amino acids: CASSLFATGLGNTIYF.

The CDR3 loop reads CASSTGLGRGRELFF. The CDR3 DNA reads as TGCGCCAGCAGCACAGGACTAGGGCGGGGCCGGGAGCTGTTTTTT. V usage is TRBV4-3 and J usage is TRBJ2-2, with 7 bases that match TRBD2. The CDR3 covers 15 residues. Germline values: CDR1 LGHNA, CDR2 YSLEER. Trimming removed 5 bases from V and 9 bases from J; junction bases left unmatched: 12.

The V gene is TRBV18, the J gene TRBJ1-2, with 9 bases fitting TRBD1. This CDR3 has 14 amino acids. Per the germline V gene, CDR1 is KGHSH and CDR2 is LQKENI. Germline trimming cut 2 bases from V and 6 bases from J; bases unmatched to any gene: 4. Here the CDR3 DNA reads TGTGCCAGCTCACCAGAGGACAGGGGCCATGGCTACACCTTC. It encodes CASSPEDRGHGYTF.

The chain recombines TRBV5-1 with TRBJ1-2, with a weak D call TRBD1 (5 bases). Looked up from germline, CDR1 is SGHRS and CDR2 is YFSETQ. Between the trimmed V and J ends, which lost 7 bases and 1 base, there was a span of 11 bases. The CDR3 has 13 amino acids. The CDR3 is CASSEGNNYGYTF. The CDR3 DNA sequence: TGCGCCAGCTCCGAGGGGAATAACTATGGCTACACCTTC.

The CDR3 region is CSVTGIKNTEAFF. The CDR3 region has the DNA TGCAGCGTTACAGGGATAAAGAACACTGAAGCTTTCTTT. The rearrangement links TRBV29-1 to TRBJ1-1, with D possibly matching TRBD1 (6 bases). This CDR3 comprises 13 residues. Germline CDR1 reads SQVTM; CDR2 reads ANQGSEA. V lost 5 bases to trimming and J lost 1 base, with 11 bases between them. Full variable domain (rest looked up from reference TRBV29-1 and TRBJ1-1): SAVISQKPSRDICQRGTSLTIQCQVDSQVTMMFWYRQQPGQSLTLIATANQGSEATYESGFVIDKFPISRPNLTFSTLTVSNMSPEDSSIYLCSVTGIKNTEAFFGQGTRLTVV.

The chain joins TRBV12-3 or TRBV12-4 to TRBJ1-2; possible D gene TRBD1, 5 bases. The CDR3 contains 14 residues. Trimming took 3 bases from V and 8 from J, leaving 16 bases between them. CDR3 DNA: TGTGCCAGCAGTTTCTCCGGGCAGGGACTGGGCTACACCTTC. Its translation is CASSFSGQGLGYTF.

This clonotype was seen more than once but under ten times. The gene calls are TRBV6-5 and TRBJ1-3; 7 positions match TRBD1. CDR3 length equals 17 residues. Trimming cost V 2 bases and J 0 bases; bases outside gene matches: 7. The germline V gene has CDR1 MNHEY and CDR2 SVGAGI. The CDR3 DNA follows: TGTGCCAGCAGTTACCGCCAGGGGGGTAGCTCTGGAAACACCATATATTTT. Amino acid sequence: CASSYRQGGSSGNTIYF.